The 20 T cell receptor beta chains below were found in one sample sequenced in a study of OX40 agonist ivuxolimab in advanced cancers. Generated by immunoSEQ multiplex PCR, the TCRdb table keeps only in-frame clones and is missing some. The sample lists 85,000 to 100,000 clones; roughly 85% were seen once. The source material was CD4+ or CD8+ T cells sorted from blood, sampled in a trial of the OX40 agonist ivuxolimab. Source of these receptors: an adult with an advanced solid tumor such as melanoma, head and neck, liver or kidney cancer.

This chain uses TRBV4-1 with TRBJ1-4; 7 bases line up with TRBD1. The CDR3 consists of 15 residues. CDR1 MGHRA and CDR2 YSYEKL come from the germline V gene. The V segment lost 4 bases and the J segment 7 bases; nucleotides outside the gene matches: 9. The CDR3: CASSRQQGRGEKLFF. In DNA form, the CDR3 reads TGCGCCAGCAGCCGCCAACAGGGGCGGGGTGAAAAACTGTTTTTT.

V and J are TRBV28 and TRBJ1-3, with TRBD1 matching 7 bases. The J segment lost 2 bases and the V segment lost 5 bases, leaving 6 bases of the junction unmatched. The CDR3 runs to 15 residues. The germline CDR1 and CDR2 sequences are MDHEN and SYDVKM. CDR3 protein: CASSPTDRAGNTIYF. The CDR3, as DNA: TGTGCCAGCAGTCCCACAGACAGGGCTGGAAACACCATATATTTT.

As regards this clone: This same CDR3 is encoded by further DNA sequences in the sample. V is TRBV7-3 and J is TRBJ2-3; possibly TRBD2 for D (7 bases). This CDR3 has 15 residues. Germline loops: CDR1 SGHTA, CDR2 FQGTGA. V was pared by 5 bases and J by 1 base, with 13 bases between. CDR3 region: CASSPRGGGTDTQYF. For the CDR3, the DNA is TGTGCCAGCAGCCCAAGGGGGGGTGGCACAGATACGCAGTATTTT. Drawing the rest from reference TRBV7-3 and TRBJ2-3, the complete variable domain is GAGVSQTPSNKVTEKGKYVELRCDPISGHTALYWYRQSLGQGPEFLIYFQGTGAADDSGLPNDRFFAVRPEGSVSTLKIQRTERGDSAVYLCASSPRGGGTDTQYFGPGTRLTVL.

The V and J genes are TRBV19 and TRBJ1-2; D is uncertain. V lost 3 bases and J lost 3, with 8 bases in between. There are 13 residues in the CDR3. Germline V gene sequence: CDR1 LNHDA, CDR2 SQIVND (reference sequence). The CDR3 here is CASSIRGDYGYTF. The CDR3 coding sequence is TGTGCCAGTAGTATTCGCGGGGACTATGGCTACACCTTC.

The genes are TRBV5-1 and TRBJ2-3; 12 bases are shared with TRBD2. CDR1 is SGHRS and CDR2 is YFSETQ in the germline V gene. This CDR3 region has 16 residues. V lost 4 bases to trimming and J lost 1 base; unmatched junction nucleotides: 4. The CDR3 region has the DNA TGCGCCAGCAGCAATAGACTAGCGGGGGGCACAGATACGCAGTATTTT. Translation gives CASSNRLAGGTDTQYF.

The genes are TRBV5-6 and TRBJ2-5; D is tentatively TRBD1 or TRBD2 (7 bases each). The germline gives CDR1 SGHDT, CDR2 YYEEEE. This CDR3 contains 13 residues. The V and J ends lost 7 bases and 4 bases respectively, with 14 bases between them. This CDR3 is CASAGGARETQYF. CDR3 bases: TGTGCCAGCGCAGGGGGGGCGAGAGAGACCCAGTACTTC.

CDR3 coding DNA: TGTGCCAGCAGCAAATCGAGGTGCGGCGAGCAGTACGTC. Translating it yields CASSKSRCGEQYV. This chain links TRBV21-1 with TRBJ2-7; TRBD2 reflects the table's D call only, with no check against the DNA. TRBV21-1 is designated a pseudogene. This CDR3 contains 13 residues.

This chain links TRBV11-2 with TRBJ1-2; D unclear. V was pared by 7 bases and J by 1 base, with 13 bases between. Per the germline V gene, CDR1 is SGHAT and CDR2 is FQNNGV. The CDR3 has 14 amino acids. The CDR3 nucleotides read TGTGCCAGCACCCGTACCTCCCATAACTATGGCTACACCTTC. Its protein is CASTRTSHNYGYTF.

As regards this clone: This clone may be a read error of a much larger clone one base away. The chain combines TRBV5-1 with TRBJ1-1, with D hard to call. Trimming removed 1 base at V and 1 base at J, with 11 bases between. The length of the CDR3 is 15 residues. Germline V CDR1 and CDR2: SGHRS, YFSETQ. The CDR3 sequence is CASSLSASWNTEAFF. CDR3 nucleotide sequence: TGCGCCAGCAGCTTGAGCGCAAGTTGGAACACTGAAGCTTTCTTT.

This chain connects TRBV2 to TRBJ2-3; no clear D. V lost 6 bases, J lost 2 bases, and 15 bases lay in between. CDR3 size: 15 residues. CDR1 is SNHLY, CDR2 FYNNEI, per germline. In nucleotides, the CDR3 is TGTGCCAGCAGGCGGTCAGACAAGAACACAGATACGCAGTATTTT. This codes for CASRRSDKNTDTQYF.

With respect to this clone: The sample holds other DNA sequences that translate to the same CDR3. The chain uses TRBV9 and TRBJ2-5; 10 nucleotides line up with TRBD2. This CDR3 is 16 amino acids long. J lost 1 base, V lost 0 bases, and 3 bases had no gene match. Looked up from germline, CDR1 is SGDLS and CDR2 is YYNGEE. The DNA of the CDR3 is TGTGCCAGCAGCGTAGCTCCTAGCGGGGGCCAAGAGACCCAGTACTTC. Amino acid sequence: CASSVAPSGGQETQYF.

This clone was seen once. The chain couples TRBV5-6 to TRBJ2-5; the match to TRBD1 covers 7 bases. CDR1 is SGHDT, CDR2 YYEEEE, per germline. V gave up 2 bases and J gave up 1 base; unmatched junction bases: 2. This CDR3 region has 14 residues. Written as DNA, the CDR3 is TGTGCCAGCAGCTTTACAGGGGTCCAAGAGACCCAGTACTTC. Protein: CASSFTGVQETQYF.

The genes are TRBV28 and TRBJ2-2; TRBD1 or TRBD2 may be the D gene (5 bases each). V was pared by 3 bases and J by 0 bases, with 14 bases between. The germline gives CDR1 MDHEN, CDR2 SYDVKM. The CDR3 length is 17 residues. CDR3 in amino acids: CASSLAGTFANTGELFF. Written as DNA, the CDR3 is TGTGCCAGCAGTTTGGCAGGGACCTTTGCGAACACCGGGGAGCTGTTTTTT.

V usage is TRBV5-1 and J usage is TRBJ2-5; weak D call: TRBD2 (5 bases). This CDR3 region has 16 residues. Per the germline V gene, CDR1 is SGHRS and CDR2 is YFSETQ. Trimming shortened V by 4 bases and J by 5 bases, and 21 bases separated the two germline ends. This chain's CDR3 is CASSVPAGYDGETQYF. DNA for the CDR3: TGCGCCAGCAGCGTGCCCGCGGGCTACGATGGGGAGACCCAGTACTTC.

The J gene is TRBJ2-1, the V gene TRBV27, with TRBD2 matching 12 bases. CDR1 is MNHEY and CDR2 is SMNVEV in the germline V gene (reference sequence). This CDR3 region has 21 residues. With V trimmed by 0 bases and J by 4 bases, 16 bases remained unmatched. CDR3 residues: CASSLSGWYVGGTSGYNEQFF. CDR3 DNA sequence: TGTGCCAGCAGTTTATCGGGCTGGTACGTAGGTGGGACTAGCGGGTACAATGAGCAGTTCTTC.

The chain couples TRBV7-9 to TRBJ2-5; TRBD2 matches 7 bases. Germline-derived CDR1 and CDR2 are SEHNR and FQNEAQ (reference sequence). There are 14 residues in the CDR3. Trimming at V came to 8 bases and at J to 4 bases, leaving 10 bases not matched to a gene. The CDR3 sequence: CASGAGVLGETQYF. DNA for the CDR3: TGTGCCAGCGGCGCGGGAGTGCTGGGAGAGACCCAGTACTTC.

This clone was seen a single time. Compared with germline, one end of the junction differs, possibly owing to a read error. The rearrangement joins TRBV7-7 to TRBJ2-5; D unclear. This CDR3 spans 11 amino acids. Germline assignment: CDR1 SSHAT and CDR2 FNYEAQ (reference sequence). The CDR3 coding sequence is TGTGCTAGCAGCTCTGGAGAGACCCAGTACTTC. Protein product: CASSSGETQYF.

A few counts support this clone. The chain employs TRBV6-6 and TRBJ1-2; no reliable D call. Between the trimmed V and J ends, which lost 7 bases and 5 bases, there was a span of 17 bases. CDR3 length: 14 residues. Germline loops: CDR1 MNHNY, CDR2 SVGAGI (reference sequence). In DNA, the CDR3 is TGTGCCAGCACCGGATCCGCTCCCCTTTATGGCTACACCTTC. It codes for CASTGSAPLYGYTF.

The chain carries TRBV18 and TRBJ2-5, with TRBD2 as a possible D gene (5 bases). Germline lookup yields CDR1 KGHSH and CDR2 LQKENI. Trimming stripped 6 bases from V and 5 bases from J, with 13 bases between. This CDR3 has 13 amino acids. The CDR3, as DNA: TGTGCCAGCTCCCGAAGCGGCGTGGAGACCCAGTACTTC. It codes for CASSRSGVETQYF.

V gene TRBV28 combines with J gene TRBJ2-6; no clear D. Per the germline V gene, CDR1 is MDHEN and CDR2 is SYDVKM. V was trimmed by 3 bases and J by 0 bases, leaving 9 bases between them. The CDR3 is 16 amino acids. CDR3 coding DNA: TGTGCCAGCAGTTTCACGGATCTCTCTGGGGCCAACGTCCTGACTTTC. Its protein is CASSFTDLSGANVLTF.